This T cell receptor beta chain was found in a study of glioma-infiltrating T cells. Study-wide findings and caveats: Tissue-blood divergence was below expectation in non-neoplastic patients, above in gliomas.

TCR alpha and beta CDR3 regions were amplified from RNA using iRepertoire nested multiplex PCR. TCRdb re-analysed the multiplex PCR reads in MiXCR, keeping a single row per CDR3 protein. In the table there are some 93,000 distinct CDR3 sequences, 35% to 50% of which are singletons. This clonotype was observed a few times. Its cognate antigen is unknown. A much larger clone differs by one base, so this may be a read error. In germline, CDR1 is MRHNA, CDR2 SNTAGT. CDR3 length: 15 amino acids. The junction had 6 bases not matched to a gene; V was cut back by 0 bases and J by 9 bases. The origin of this receptor is a human donor with low-grade glioma or glioblastoma, undergoing nonglioma brain surgery, or in good health (not recorded which). The sequenced sample was glioma tissue, nonneoplastic brain tissue, or PBMCs (not recorded which). This sequence joins TRBV6-4 and TRBJ2-1; 9 positions match TRBD2. The CDR3 spells CASSDSGLASSEQFF. CDR3 DNA sequence: TGTGCCAGCAGTGACTCCGGACTAGCGAGCAGTGAGCAGTTCTTC.